The 21 T cell receptor beta chains presented below share a single source sample, sequenced in a study of early T cells in non-severe SARS-CoV-2 infection. TCRdb fed the 5' RACE reads into MiXCR, producing one record per CDR3 protein. The data hold 25,000 to 35,000 distinct CDR3 sequences, with approximately 6% observed a single time. Sequencing used whole blood. These receptors all stem from an adult who was a healthcare worker with PCR-confirmed SARS-CoV-2 infection or an uninfected control (not recorded which).

This clonotype was counted at least ten times. This chain connects TRBV25-1 to TRBJ1-3; tentative D call: TRBD1 (6 bases). Trimming cost V 7 bases and J 0 bases, with 13 bases left between them. The CDR3 has 15 residues. CDR1 and CDR2 from the germline V gene are MGHDK and SYGVNS. The CDR3 coding sequence is TGTGCCAGCATGGGGGGCGTCTCCTCTGGAAACACCATATATTTT. This translates into CASMGGVSSGNTIYF.

At least ten counts were recorded for this clonotype. The CDR3 DNA reads as TGCAGTGCTAGGGACAGGCCGTCGGGAAACACCATATATTTT. It specifies CSARDRPSGNTIYF. The rearrangement joins TRBV20-1 to TRBJ1-3; 7 bases are shared with TRBD1. V dropped 3 bases and J dropped 4; count of bases not matched to a gene: 6. Germline V lookup: CDR1 DFQATT, CDR2 SNEGSKA (reference sequence). The CDR3 has 14 amino acids.

About this clonotype: A clone one base away is much larger, so this may be a read error. This sequence joins TRBV7-8 and TRBJ2-7; possibly TRBD1 or TRBD2 for D (5 bases each). Germline V gene sequence: CDR1 SGHVS, CDR2 FQNEAQ. The CDR3 consists of 11 residues. The chain's CDR3 is CASSPGPGQHF. The DNA for the CDR3 is TGTGCCAGCAGCCCGGGGCCAGGGCAGCACTTC.

This clonotype showed up just a few times. Written as DNA, the CDR3 is TGCGCCAGCAGCTTCCTAGCGGGAGGAGAAACCGGGGAGCTGTTTTTT. Amino acid sequence: CASSFLAGGETGELFF. This rearrangement joins TRBV5-1 to TRBJ2-2, with 11 bases lining up with TRBD2. The length of the CDR3 is 16 residues. After removal of 2 bases from V and 5 bases from J, the junction contained 5 bases not matched to a gene. Germline V gives CDR1 SGHRS, CDR2 YFSETQ.

There are many counts of this clonotype. The J gene is TRBJ1-5, the V gene TRBV6-1; D unclear. The CDR3 runs to 15 residues. Germline V CDR1 and CDR2: MNHNS, SASEGT. V lost 8 bases and J 3 bases, leaving 17 bases between the germline ends. The CDR3 coding sequence is TGTGCCAGCGAACTCCATACGGGTTACAATCAGCCCCAGCATTTT. This codes for CASELHTGYNQPQHF.

This clonotype was seen at least ten times. J is TRBJ2-2 and V is TRBV6-6; D remains unclear. The CDR3 length is 16 residues. The germline CDR1 and CDR2 sequences are MNHNY and SVGAGI (reference sequence). Trimming stripped 0 bases from V and 4 bases from J, with 12 bases between. This CDR3 is CASSYSSGPSTGELFF. CDR3 in DNA: TGTGCCAGCAGTTACTCATCGGGTCCGAGCACCGGGGAGCTGTTTTTT.

In this sample, this clonotype turned up a few times. The rearrangement uses TRBV24-1 and TRBJ2-2; maybe TRBD1 (5 bases). Germline CDR1 reads KGHDR; CDR2 reads SFDVKD. The CDR3 loop spans 15 amino acids. V was shortened by 4 bases and J by 2 bases, with 10 bases between the two germline ends. CDR3 loop: CATSDPRTNTGELFF. CDR3 nucleotides: TGTGCCACCAGTGACCCCCGGACAAACACCGGGGAGCTGTTTTTT.

J is TRBJ2-7 and V is TRBV20-1; 10 positions match TRBD1. Germline lookup yields CDR1 DFQATT and CDR2 SNEGSKA (reference sequence). Germline trimming cut 5 bases from V and 6 bases from J; bases unmatched to any gene: 4. The CDR3 contains 12 residues. CDR3 amino acids: CSARQGAGEQYF. For the CDR3, the DNA is TGCAGTGCTCGACAGGGGGCGGGCGAGCAGTACTTC.

This clonotype was detected only a few times. The chain links TRBV28 to TRBJ2-3; 7 positions agree with TRBD2. The CDR3 length is 15 residues. Germline V lookup: CDR1 MDHEN, CDR2 SYDVKM. Germline trimming cut 4 bases from V and 2 bases from J; bases unmatched to any gene: 6. This CDR3 is CASSSPSGFTDTQYF. The DNA for the CDR3 is TGTGCCAGCAGTTCCCCTAGCGGATTCACAGATACGCAGTATTTT.

In its sample, this clonotype was seen many times. The chain uses TRBV5-4 and TRBJ2-3, with D unresolved. The germline V gene encodes CDR1 SGHNT and CDR2 YYREEE (reference sequence). The V end lost 4 bases, the J end lost 8 bases, and 11 bases lay between the germline ends. This CDR3 is built from 12 residues. This CDR3 is CASSQAMGTQYF. CDR3 nucleotides: TGTGCCAGCAGCCAAGCGATGGGTACGCAGTATTTT.

This clonotype was seen only a few times. The rearrangement joins TRBV28 to TRBJ2-7, with TRBD1 matching over 8 bases. From germline, CDR1 is MDHEN and CDR2 SYDVKM. J lost 0 bases, V lost 7 bases, and 2 bases had no gene match. CDR3 length equals 13 residues. CDR3 sequence reads: CASKQGVSYEQYF. CDR3 nucleotides: TGTGCCAGCAAACAGGGGGTCTCCTACGAGCAGTACTTC.

This clonotype was seen at least ten times. This rearrangement joins TRBV2 to TRBJ2-1; 8 bases fit TRBD2. The germline CDR1 and CDR2 sequences are SNHLY and FYNNEI. The CDR3 runs to 17 residues. Trimming removed 2 bases from V and 0 bases from J; junction bases left unmatched: 6. The CDR3 DNA is TGTGCCAGCAGTGAAAGTCTAGCGGGTAGCTCCTACAATGAGCAGTTCTTC. Translation: CASSESLAGSSYNEQFF.

At least ten counts were recorded for this clonotype. V gene TRBV20-1 combines with J gene TRBJ1-2; no definite D call. V gave up 6 bases and J gave up 2 bases, with 10 bases separating them. CDR1 is DFQATT and CDR2 is SNEGSKA in the germline V gene (reference sequence). This CDR3 has 12 amino acids. This chain's CDR3 is CSAEARNYGYTF. The CDR3 DNA sequence: TGCAGTGCGGAGGCCCGAAACTATGGCTACACCTTC.

This clonotype was seen a handful of times. The chain uses TRBV3-1 and TRBJ1-4; 8 bases are shared with TRBD1. Per germline, CDR1 LGHDT and CDR2 YNNKEL (reference sequence). V lost 4 bases, J lost 7 bases, and 5 bases stayed unmatched. The CDR3 spans 14 residues. CDR3 region: CASSLPQGGEKLFF. The CDR3 region has the DNA TGTGCCAGCAGCCTACCACAGGGGGGTGAAAAACTGTTTTTT.

This clonotype was recorded many times. The genes are TRBV9 and TRBJ2-2, with D perhaps TRBD1 or TRBD2 (5 bases each). The V gene's germline CDR1 is SGDLS and CDR2 YYNGEE. This CDR3 spans 16 amino acids. Trimming cost V 4 bases and J 7 bases, with 20 bases left between them. In DNA, the CDR3 is TGTGCCAGCAGCCCGCACCCGGGACCCGGCGTCGGGGAGCTGTTTTTT. This encodes CASSPHPGPGVGELFF.

This clonotype was recorded many times. This chain links TRBV20-1 with TRBJ2-3; D is possibly TRBD2 (6 bases). Looked up from germline, CDR1 is DFQATT and CDR2 is SNEGSKA (reference sequence). The V and J ends lost 7 bases and 4 bases respectively, with 9 bases between them. This CDR3 spans 11 amino acids. Here the CDR3 DNA reads TGCAGTGAGCGGGTTGCAGATACGCAGTATTTT. Protein product: CSERVADTQYF.

The rearrangement uses TRBV20-1 and TRBJ1-5; no firm D call. The ends were cut back, 3 bases at V and 5 bases at J, with 11 bases in the middle. There are 13 residues in the CDR3. Germline CDR1 reads DFQATT; CDR2 reads SNEGSKA (reference sequence). The CDR3: CSASQEPYQPQHF. The CDR3 DNA sequence: TGCAGTGCTAGCCAGGAACCCTATCAGCCCCAGCATTTT.

This clonotype appeared many times. The chain has TRBV7-9 and TRBJ2-1; D gene ambiguous. V was cut by 2 bases and J by 8 bases, with 13 bases left in between. Germline V gene lookup returns CDR1 SEHNR and CDR2 FQNEAQ (reference sequence). The CDR3 consists of 14 residues. The CDR3 DNA reads TGTGCCAGCAGCTTATCTCCGGGTTTCGATGAGCAGTTCTTC. Protein sequence: CASSLSPGFDEQFF.

The chain has TRBV20-1 and TRBJ2-7; D call uncertain. Germline lookup yields CDR1 DFQATT and CDR2 SNEGSKA (reference sequence). With 4 bases removed from V and 3 bases from J, the gap between germline ends came to 10 bases. The CDR3 is 12 amino acids. The CDR3 reads CSATSVVYEQYF. The CDR3 nucleotides are TGCAGTGCTACGAGTGTAGTCTACGAGCAGTACTTC.

This clonotype was recorded at least ten times. This sequence joins TRBV12-3 or TRBV12-4 and TRBJ1-3; D not certain. Deletions cut 2 bases from V and 4 bases from J, with 12 bases between. The CDR3 has 15 amino acids. The CDR3 DNA reads as TGTGCCAGCAGTTTAAGTAGGAGGTCCGGAAACACCATATATTTT. This sequence encodes CASSLSRRSGNTIYF.

This clonotype has at least ten counts. This chain links TRBV12-3 or TRBV12-4 with TRBJ2-1; perhaps TRBD1 as D (6 bases). The V gene lost 3 bases and the J gene lost 12 bases, with 12 bases spanning the gap. The CDR3 has 12 amino acids. CDR3 nucleotide sequence: TGTGCCAGCAGTTTGGGGGCCAGGGGGCAGTTCTTC. As protein: CASSLGARGQFF.